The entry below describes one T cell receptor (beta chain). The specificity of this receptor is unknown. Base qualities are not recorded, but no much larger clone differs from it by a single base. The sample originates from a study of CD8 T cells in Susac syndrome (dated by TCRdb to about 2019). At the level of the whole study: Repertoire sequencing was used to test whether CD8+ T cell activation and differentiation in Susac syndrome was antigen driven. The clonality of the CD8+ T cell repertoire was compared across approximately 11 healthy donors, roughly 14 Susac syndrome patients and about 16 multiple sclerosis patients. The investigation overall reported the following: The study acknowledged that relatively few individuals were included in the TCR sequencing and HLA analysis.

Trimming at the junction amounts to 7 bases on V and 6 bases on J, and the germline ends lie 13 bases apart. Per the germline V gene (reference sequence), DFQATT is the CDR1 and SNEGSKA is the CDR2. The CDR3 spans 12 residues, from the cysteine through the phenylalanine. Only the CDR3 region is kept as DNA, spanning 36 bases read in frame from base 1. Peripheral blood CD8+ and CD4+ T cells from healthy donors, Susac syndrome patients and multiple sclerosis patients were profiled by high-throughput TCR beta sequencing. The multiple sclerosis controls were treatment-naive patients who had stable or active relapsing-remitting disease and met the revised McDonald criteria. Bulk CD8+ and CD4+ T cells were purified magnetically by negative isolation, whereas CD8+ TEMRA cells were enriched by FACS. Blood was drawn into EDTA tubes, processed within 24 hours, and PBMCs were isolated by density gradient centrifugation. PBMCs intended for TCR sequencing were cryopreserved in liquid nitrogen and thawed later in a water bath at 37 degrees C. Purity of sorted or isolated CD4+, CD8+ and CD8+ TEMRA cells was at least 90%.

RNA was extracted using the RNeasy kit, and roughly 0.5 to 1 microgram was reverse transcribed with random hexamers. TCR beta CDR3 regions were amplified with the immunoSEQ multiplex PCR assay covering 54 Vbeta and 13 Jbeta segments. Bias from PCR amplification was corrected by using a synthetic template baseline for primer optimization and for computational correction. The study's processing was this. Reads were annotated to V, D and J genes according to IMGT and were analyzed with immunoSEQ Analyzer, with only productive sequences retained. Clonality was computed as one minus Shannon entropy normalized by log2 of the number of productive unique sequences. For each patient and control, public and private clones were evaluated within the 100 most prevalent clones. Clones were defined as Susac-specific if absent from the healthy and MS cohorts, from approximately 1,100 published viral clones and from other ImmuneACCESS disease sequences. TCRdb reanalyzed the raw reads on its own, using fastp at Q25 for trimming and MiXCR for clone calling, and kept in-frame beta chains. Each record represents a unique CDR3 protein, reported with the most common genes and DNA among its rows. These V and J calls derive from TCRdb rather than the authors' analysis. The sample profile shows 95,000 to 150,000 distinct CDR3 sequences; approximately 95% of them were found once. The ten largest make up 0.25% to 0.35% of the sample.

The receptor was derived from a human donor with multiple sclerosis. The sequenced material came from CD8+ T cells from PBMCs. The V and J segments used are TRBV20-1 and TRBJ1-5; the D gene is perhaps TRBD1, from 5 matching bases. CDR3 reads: CSVGQGSQPQHF. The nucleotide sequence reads TGCAGTGTCGGGCAGGGAAGTCAGCCCCAGCATTTT.